Included here is one T cell receptor (beta chain) sequence, with context. Germline-derived CDR1 and CDR2 are SGHRS and YFSETQ. Trimming stripped 1 base from V and 3 bases from J, with 4 bases between. The CDR3 covers 12 residues. PCR employed 60 Vbeta and 13 Jbeta primers. Repertoires were generated with immunoSEQ multiplex PCR, while TCRdb's copy carries only in-frame clones and drops some. The table records around 150,000 clones, approximately 80% of them present only once. The data originate from a study of cytomegalovirus exposure and HLA in healthy donors. Sequenced input: PBMCs. The receptor's source is a man aged 25-45 years in good health and CMV-seropositive. The V and J genes are TRBV5-1 and TRBJ1-1; D unclear. DNA of the CDR3: TGCGCCAGCAGCTTGACTCACACTGAAGCTTTCTTT. Translated: CASSLTHTEAFF.